The 27 T cell receptor beta chains presented below share a single source sample, sequenced in a study of blood T cells in healthy people across ages. Together with a sample-barcoded 5' primer, a J-beta primer mix was included in a second PCR lasting about 7 to 12 cycles. MiXCR, run by TCRdb on the 5' RACE reads, gives a single entry per CDR3 protein. The profile shows fewer than 900,000 distinct CDR3 sequences, about 37% of them singletons. Sequenced sample: blood. These receptors all come from a man aged 18 to 29 in good health.

The V gene is TRBV11-2, the J gene TRBJ2-3; D may be TRBD2 (7 bases). With 3 bases removed from V and 2 bases from J, the gap between germline ends came to 15 bases. The CDR3 contains 16 residues. The germline gives CDR1 SGHAT, CDR2 FQNNGV. CDR3 sequence (DNA): TGTGCCAGCAGCTTCCGAGGGGGGGCGGACACAGATACGCAGTATTTT. Its protein product is CASSFRGGADTDTQYF.

The chain recombines TRBV9 with TRBJ2-5; TRBD1 matches at 8 bases. The J segment lost 3 bases and the V segment lost 0 bases, leaving 4 bases of the junction unmatched. Germline-derived CDR1 and CDR2 are SGDLS and YYNGEE. This CDR3 has 15 amino acids. CDR3 sequence: CASSVAGTGEETQYF. As DNA, the CDR3 is TGTGCCAGCAGCGTAGCAGGGACAGGCGAAGAGACCCAGTACTTC.

This clonotype was detected ten times or more. This chain uses TRBV18 with TRBJ2-7; either TRBD1 or TRBD2 may supply D (5 bases each). Trimming left V 6 bases short and J 2 bases short, with 14 bases between. Per the germline V gene, CDR1 is KGHSH and CDR2 is LQKENI. This CDR3 has 14 residues. CDR3 bases: TGTGCCAGCTCGAGAGGGGCACAAACCTACGAGCAGTACTTC. Translation: CASSRGAQTYEQYF.

In DNA, the CDR3 is TGTGCCAGCAGTTTAGTCGGCGGGAATACGCAGTATTTT. Translating gives CASSLVGGNTQYF. J is TRBJ2-3 and V is TRBV12-3 or TRBV12-4, with a tentative D call TRBD2 (6 bases). V lost 1 base to trimming and J lost 7 bases, with 9 bases between them. This CDR3 contains 13 residues.

This clonotype turned up a few times. V is TRBV27 and J is TRBJ1-6; D is unclear. Germline assignment: CDR1 MNHEY and CDR2 SMNVEV (reference sequence). The CDR3 totals 12 residues. V shed 2 bases and J shed 11 bases, with 7 bases lying between them. The CDR3 loop reads CASSLGEAPLHF. CDR3 DNA sequence: TGTGCCAGCAGTTTAGGGGAAGCACCCCTCCACTTT.

V is TRBV12-3 or TRBV12-4 and J is TRBJ2-6; no definite D call. The CDR3 extends over 15 amino acids. Trimming took 6 bases from V and 1 from J, leaving 10 bases between them. CDR3 bases: TGTGCCAGCAGATACACAGAATCTGGGGCCAACGTCCTGACTTTC. Its protein product is CASRYTESGANVLTF.

This clonotype was seen a few times. This chain uses TRBV6-2 or TRBV6-3 with TRBJ1-1; TRBD1 aligns across 7 bases. The germline V gene encodes CDR1 MNHEY and CDR2 SVGEGT. This CDR3 is built from 17 residues. The trim removed 5 bases at V and 0 bases at J, leaving 12 bases unmatched. The CDR3 spells CASSNWDRTPLNTEAFF. The DNA for the CDR3 is TGTGCCAGCAGTAACTGGGACAGAACGCCTCTGAACACTGAAGCTTTCTTT.

Remarks on this clonotype: One end of the junction fails to match germline, which may point to a read error. This chain links TRBV20-1 with TRBJ1-2; the match to TRBD1 covers 7 bases. Per the germline V gene, CDR1 is DFQATT and CDR2 is SNEGSKA (reference sequence). The CDR3 sequence is 17 residues long. The DNA for the CDR3 is TGCAGTGCTAGAGATCAGGGGGGACGGACTTACCGATATGACTACACCTTC. Its translation is CSARDQGGRTYRYDYTF.

The chain couples TRBV7-3 to TRBJ1-6, with D possibly TRBD1 on 5 matching bases. Germline V gene data show CDR1 as SGHTA and CDR2 as FQGTGA. The CDR3 has 16 amino acids. V shed 1 base and J shed 5 bases, with 12 bases lying between them. CDR3 sequence reads: CASSLRGAADNSPLHF. CDR3 bases: TGTGCCAGCAGCTTAAGGGGCGCCGCGGATAATTCACCCCTCCACTTT.

This clonotype was detected many times. This chain joins TRBV4-3 and TRBJ1-4; 8 bases map to TRBD1. With 1 base clipped from V and 7 bases from J, the junction kept 5 bases outside the gene matches. CDR1 is LGHNA, CDR2 YSLEER, per germline. The CDR3 extends over 15 amino acids. CDR3 loop: CASSQGTGYGEKLFF. CDR3 sequence (DNA): TGCGCCAGCAGCCAAGGGACAGGGTACGGTGAAAAACTGTTTTTT.

This clonotype was seen repeatedly, ten times or more. One end of the junction varies from germline; a read error may be responsible. The V gene is TRBV20-1, the J gene TRBJ1-2, with 10 positions matching TRBD1. Germline V lookup: CDR1 DFQATT, CDR2 SNEGSKA (reference sequence). The CDR3 loop spans 14 amino acids. CDR3 protein: CSASPDRGLDGYTF. Here the CDR3 DNA reads TGCAGTGCTTCGCCCGACAGGGGGCTGGATGGATACACCTTC.

The genes are TRBV4-3 and TRBJ2-3, with a possible D match to TRBD1 (5 bases). The CDR3 sequence is 14 residues long. V was clipped by 0 bases and J by 5 bases, with 9 bases between them. Germline CDR1 reads LGHNA; CDR2 reads YSLEER. The CDR3 sequence: CASSQDPGIDTQYF. Here the CDR3 DNA reads TGCGCCAGCAGCCAAGATCCAGGGATAGATACGCAGTATTTT.

This clonotype showed up just once. This may be a read error, as it is one base from a much larger clone. The chain has TRBV12-3 or TRBV12-4 and TRBJ1-4; possible D gene TRBD1, 5 bases. CDR3 length: 13 residues. This chain's CDR3 is CTSSLGVREKLFF. CDR3 nucleotide sequence: TGTACCAGCAGTTTAGGGGTACGGGAAAAACTGTTTTTT.

In this sample, this clonotype turned up a few times. This chain connects TRBV20-1 to TRBJ1-1, with D perhaps TRBD1 (6 bases). Germline lookup yields CDR1 DFQATT and CDR2 SNEGSKA (reference sequence). V was pared by 6 bases and J by 1 base, with 24 bases between. The CDR3 is 17 amino acids. For the CDR3, the DNA is TGCAGTGCCCTCCCTGGACAGAGGGCTTTGACGAACACTGAAGCTTTCTTT. Amino acid sequence: CSALPGQRALTNTEAFF.

This chain uses TRBV5-1 with TRBJ2-3; 14 positions agree with TRBD2. Germline assignment: CDR1 SGHRS and CDR2 YFSETQ. Losses at the gene ends were 4 bases for V and 0 bases for J; bases not matched to a gene: 13. The CDR3 spans 20 residues. The CDR3 DNA sequence: TGCGCCAGCAGCCCTTGGACTAGCGGGAGGCCAGGCCAAAGCACAGATACGCAGTATTTT. It is translated as CASSPWTSGRPGQSTDTQYF.

Regarding this clonotype: An end of the junction differs from the germline gene, which may be a read error. The V and J genes are TRBV6-5 and TRBJ1-2; D unclear. This CDR3 has 14 amino acids. CDR1 MNHEY and CDR2 SVGAGI come from the germline V gene. The chain's CDR3 is CASTLGRSLYGFTF. The CDR3 region has the DNA TGTGCCAGCACCTTGGGCCGGTCTTTATATGGCTTCACCTTC.

The rearrangement joins TRBV29-1 to TRBJ1-1, with D possibly matching TRBD1 (5 bases). The CDR3 is made up of 13 amino acids. V was trimmed by 7 bases and J by 1 base, leaving 13 bases between them. The V gene's germline CDR1 is SQVTM and CDR2 ANQGSEA. The CDR3, as DNA: TGCAGCGCCAGGGACGGGGGGAACACTGAAGCTTTCTTT. Encoded protein: CSARDGGNTEAFF.

This clonotype has just a few counts. This chain joins TRBV7-2 and TRBJ1-2, with 8 bases matching TRBD1. The ends lost 2 bases at V and 8 bases at J; junction bases unmatched: 7. Germline CDR1 SGHTA, CDR2 FQGNSA. The CDR3 is 14 residues long. As DNA, the CDR3 is TGTGCCAGCAGCTTAATACCCCAGGGGGCGGGCTACACCTTC. The encoded protein is CASSLIPQGAGYTF.

The J gene is TRBJ2-3, the V gene TRBV9, with TRBD2 as a possible D gene (7 bases). Germline CDR1 and CDR2: SGDLS and YYNGEE. V was shortened by 4 bases and J by 2 bases, with 20 bases between the two germline ends. The CDR3 totals 17 residues. CDR3 loop: CASSSSVAGALTDTQYF. CDR3 nucleotide sequence: TGTGCCAGCAGCTCCTCCGTGGCGGGGGCCCTCACAGATACGCAGTATTTT.

There are a few counts of this clonotype. This chain links TRBV11-1 with TRBJ1-2; 9 bases are shared with TRBD1. The CDR3 is 15 amino acids. The V segment lost 4 bases and the J segment 8 bases; nucleotides outside the gene matches: 11. CDR1 and CDR2 (germline): SGHAT, FQDESV (reference sequence). This chain's CDR3 is CASSSPRGDRDGYTF. The DNA for the CDR3 is TGTGCCAGCAGCTCTCCAAGGGGGGACAGGGACGGCTACACCTTC.

Many counts were recorded for this clonotype. The chain joins TRBV28 to TRBJ2-1, with TRBD1 matching 7 bases. The V and J ends lost 8 bases and 3 bases, in that order; junction bases with no gene match: 7. The CDR3 contains 14 residues. Germline V CDR1 and CDR2: MDHEN, SYDVKM. The CDR3 bases are TGTGCCAGCCGACCGGGACAGAACTACAATGAGCAGTTCTTC. This encodes CASRPGQNYNEQFF. Using reference TRBV28 and TRBJ2-1 for the parts outside the CDR3, the full variable domain is DVKVTQSSRYLVKRTGEKVFLECVQDMDHENMFWYRQDPGLGLRLIYFSYDVKMKEKGDIPEGYSVSREKKERFSLILESASTNQTSMYLCASRPGQNYNEQFFGPGTRLTVL.

The chain carries TRBV25-1 and TRBJ1-1; tentatively, D is TRBD1 (6 bases). The CDR3 covers 16 residues. In germline, CDR1 is MGHDK, CDR2 SYGVNS. The germline V and J ends were trimmed by 2 bases and 0 bases, with 13 bases remaining between them. In DNA form, the CDR3 reads TGTGCCAGCAGTGAAGGGGCACAGGGAGTGAACACTGAAGCTTTCTTT. Protein product: CASSEGAQGVNTEAFF.

This clonotype was counted between two and nine times. The rearrangement links TRBV9 to TRBJ2-5; 8 bases align to TRBD2. Trimming at V came to 0 bases and at J to 1 base, leaving 8 bases not matched to a gene. Germline V lookup: CDR1 SGDLS, CDR2 YYNGEE. The CDR3 consists of 17 residues. This chain's CDR3 is CASSVGSSGGPQETQYF. The CDR3 nucleotides read TGTGCCAGCAGCGTAGGTTCGTCGGGGGGGCCCCAAGAGACCCAGTACTTC.

The chain is built from TRBV6-5 and TRBJ2-3; D is possibly TRBD1 (5 bases). This CDR3 is 16 amino acids long. V dropped 2 bases and J dropped 6 bases, with 18 bases sitting between them. In germline, CDR1 is MNHEY, CDR2 SVGAGI. The CDR3 sequence: CASSYQPRAEWDTQYF. The CDR3 bases are TGTGCCAGCAGTTACCAGCCCAGGGCTGAGTGGGATACGCAGTATTTT.

The sample holds a few counts of this clonotype. The CDR3 sequence: CSASQGEMNTEAFF. CDR3 sequence (DNA): TGCAGTGCTAGCCAGGGGGAGATGAACACTGAAGCTTTCTTT. This rearrangement joins TRBV20-1 to TRBJ1-1; TRBD1 matches at 7 bases. Trimming removed 3 bases from V and 0 bases from J; junction bases left unmatched: 4. Germline values: CDR1 DFQATT, CDR2 SNEGSKA (reference sequence). The length of the CDR3 is 14 residues.

The CDR3 nucleotides read TGCAGTGCTAGAGAAGACAGGGGGCGAGGTCAGCCCCAGCATTTT. Protein product: CSAREDRGRGQPQHF. The V and J genes are TRBV20-1 and TRBJ1-5, with TRBD1 identical over 10 bases. The junction had 5 bases not matched to a gene; V was cut back by 0 bases and J by 6 bases. The germline gives CDR1 DFQATT, CDR2 SNEGSKA (reference sequence). The CDR3 runs to 15 residues.

The rearrangement links TRBV11-1 to TRBJ2-3; 7 bases line up with TRBD2. CDR3 length equals 15 residues. Losses at the gene ends were 8 bases for V and 0 bases for J; bases not matched to a gene: 8. The germline gives CDR1 SGHAT, CDR2 FQDESV (reference sequence). The CDR3 DNA sequence: TGTGCCAGCGCCATGCGGGGGAGCAGCACAGATACGCAGTATTTT. As protein: CASAMRGSSTDTQYF.